A selection of T cell receptor beta chains follows, all from one sample in a study of long-term antiretroviral therapy in people with HIV. Produced via immunoSEQ multiplex PCR; TCRdb's table is partial and in-frame only. Counted here are about 16,000 clones, about 95% occurring once; the ten biggest clones make up over 1.1%. Source: unsorted PBMCs, taken roughly 10 years after starting antiretroviral therapy. These TCRs come from a man aged 25 to 45 with HIV. The CDR3 runs from the conserved cysteine through the conserved F or W. The order of the fields is clone size, V gene, J gene, D gene, CDR3 length, CDR3 protein, CDR3 DNA. A D gene is named only where the DNA matches it firmly. Size is omitted from some rows. Given values are once, few, many or a class for expanded clones.

.	TRBV2	TRBJ2-1	.	17	CASSGGLGLRSYNEQFF	TGTGCCAGCAGTGGGGGCTTAGGGTTACGCTCCTACAATGAGCAGTTCTTC
.	TRBV15	TRBJ1-1	.	13	CATSKRTATEAFF	TGTGCCACCAGCAAAAGGACAGCCACTGAAGCTTTCTTT
.	TRBV7-6	TRBJ1-4	.	14	CASSLAGPNEKLFF	TGTGCCAGCAGCTTAGCGGGGCCTAATGAAAAACTGTTTTTT
.	TRBV5-1	TRBJ1-6	.	16	CASSFQGQGDVSPLHF	TGCGCCAGCAGCTTTCAAGGGCAGGGTGACGTCTCACCCCTCCACTTT
.	TRBV10-1	TRBJ1-1	.	13	CASSAQQGTEAFF	TGCGCCAGCAGTGCCCAACAGGGAACTGAAGCTTTCTTT
.	TRBV2	TRBJ1-1	.	14	CASRTNGDAAEAFF	TGTGCCAGCAGAACTAATGGGGATGCCGCTGAAGCTTTCTTT
.	TRBV7-6	TRBJ2-1	TRBD2	15	CASSLAGGANNEQFF	TGTGCCAGCAGCCTAGCGGGGGGCGCAAACAATGAGCAGTTCTTC
once	TRBV5-4	TRBJ1-1	TRBD1	15	CASSTLDRTNTEAFF	TGTGCCAGCAGCACATTGGACAGGACGAACACTGAAGCTTTCTTT
.	TRBV6-5	TRBJ1-3	.	15	CASSSAPGIWDTIYF	TGTGCCAGCAGTTCAGCCCCGGGCATTTGGGACACCATATATTTT
.	TRBV6-5	TRBJ2-3	TRBD2	14	CASSYRGGWDTQYF	TGTGCCAGCAGTTACCGGGGGGGTTGGGATACGCAGTATTTT
.	TRBV7-2	TRBJ2-5	.	14	CASSFSGARETQYF	TGTGCCAGCAGCTTTTCGGGAGCCCGGGAGACCCAGTACTTC
.	TRBV18	TRBJ2-2	.	12	CASSNEVGELFF	TGTGCCAGCTCGAACGAGGTCGGGGAGCTGTTTTTT
.	TRBV7-9	TRBJ2-1	.	14	CASMRSFGFHEQFF	TGTGCCAGTATGCGTAGCTTTGGGTTCCATGAGCAGTTCTTC
.	TRBV19	TRBJ2-5	.	15	CASSTRQGVVETQYF	TGTGCCAGTAGTACCCGGCAGGGTGTGGTAGAGACCCAGTACTTC
.	TRBV6-1	TRBJ1-3	TRBD1	15	CASSEEPGGRNTIYF	TGTGCCAGCAGTGAAGAACCAGGGGGTAGAAACACCATATATTTT
.	TRBV7-8	TRBJ2-2	.	15	CASRPRRIGTGELFF	TGTGCCAGCAGGCCCCGACGGATAGGCACCGGGGAGCTGTTTTTT
.	TRBV19	TRBJ1-1	.	15	CASSIALGQGTEAFF	TGTGCCAGTAGTATAGCCCTGGGGCAGGGGACTGAAGCTTTCTTT
once	TRBV27	TRBJ1-4	TRBD1	14	CASRDQGGGEKLFF	TGTGCCAGCAGGGACCAGGGGGGCGGTGAAAAACTGTTTTTT
.	TRBV6-5	TRBJ2-6	.	15	CASRRTPSGANVLTF	TGTGCCAGCAGACGTACCCCCTCTGGGGCCAACGTCCTGACTTTC
.	TRBV6-5	TRBJ2-2	.	11	CATTRGGELFF	TGTGCCACCACTCGTGGCGGGGAGCTGTTTTTT
.	TRBV10-3	TRBJ1-2	TRBD1	16	CAISEGQGGSLYGYTF	TGTGCCATCAGTGAGGGACAGGGAGGGTCTCTCTATGGCTACACCTTC
.	TRBV6-5	TRBJ1-5	.	14	CASSDSGVFQPQHF	TGTGCCAGCAGCGACTCAGGAGTCTTTCAGCCCCAGCATTTT
.	TRBV25-1	TRBJ2-2	TRBD1	14	CASSGQGDTGELFF	TGTGCCAGCAGTGGACAGGGGGACACCGGGGAGCTGTTTTTT
once	TRBV7-2	TRBJ1-1	.	13	CASSPRTVGEAFF	TGTGCCAGCAGCCCAAGGACGGTGGGTGAAGCTTTCTTT
.	TRBV5-8	TRBJ2-1	TRBD1	17	CASSLERQGRVQGEQFF	TGTGCCAGCAGCTTGGAGAGACAGGGTAGAGTTCAGGGTGAGCAGTTCTTC
.	TRBV18	TRBJ2-1	TRBD2	15	CASSSGLAGDNEQFF	TGTGCCAGCTCAAGCGGACTAGCGGGGGACAATGAGCAGTTCTTC
.	TRBV7-9	TRBJ1-1	.	13	CASSLGANTEAFF	TGTGCCAGCAGCTTGGGGGCGAACACTGAAGCTTTCTTT
once	TRBV2	TRBJ1-3	.	15	CASSGQSLSGNTIYF	TGTGCCAGCAGCGGACAGTCGCTCTCTGGAAACACCATATATTTT
.	TRBV28	TRBJ1-5	.	13	CASSPWSNQPQHF	TGTGCCAGCAGCCCCTGGAGCAATCAGCCCCAGCATTTT
.	TRBV11-2	TRBJ2-3	.	14	CASSFGTSSDTQYF	TGTGCCAGCAGCTTCGGCACTAGTTCAGATACGCAGTATTTT
.	TRBV28	TRBJ1-1	.	13	CASSFLWNTEAFF	TGTGCCAGCAGTTTTCTCTGGAACACTGAAGCTTTCTTT
.	TRBV28	TRBJ2-7	.	13	CASRGGQIREQYF	TGTGCCAGCAGAGGCGGACAAATCAGGGAGCAGTACTTC
once	TRBV4-2	TRBJ2-5	TRBD2	17	CASSQDGTSGGAETQYF	TGTGCCAGCAGCCAAGATGGGACTAGCGGGGGGGCAGAGACCCAGTACTTC
.	TRBV2	TRBJ1-2	.	13	CASQRDTNYGYTF	TGTGCCAGTCAGAGGGACACCAACTATGGCTACACCTTC
.	TRBV19	TRBJ2-5	.	14	CASSNRGWGETQYF	TGTGCCAGTAGTAACCGGGGGTGGGGGGAGACCCAGTACTTC
.	TRBV28	TRBJ1-2	TRBD1	14	CASSLYQGAYGYTF	TGTGCCAGCAGTTTATACCAGGGGGCCTATGGCTACACCTTC
.	TRBV9	TRBJ2-3	TRBD1	17	CASSPSGQGARSDTQYF	TGTGCCAGCAGCCCATCGGGACAGGGGGCGAGGTCGGATACGCAGTATTTT
.	TRBV14	TRBJ2-1	.	13	CASSRGVRNEQFF	TGTGCCAGCAGCCGGGGTGTCCGCAATGAGCAGTTCTTC
.	TRBV6-6	TRBJ1-2	.	15	CASSYVTRKGAGYTF	TGTGCCAGCAGTTATGTGACGCGGAAGGGAGCCGGCTACACCTTC
.	TRBV4-2	TRBJ2-5	TRBD2	17	CASSSRGAGGNQETQYF	TGTGCCAGCAGCTCCCGTGGAGCGGGGGGCAACCAAGAGACCCAGTACTTC
.	TRBV5-1	TRBJ1-2	.	12	CASSLGAYGYTF	TGCGCCAGCAGCCTAGGTGCCTATGGCTACACCTTC
.	TRBV6-1	TRBJ1-2	.	15	CASTPDGLNRYGYTF	TGTGCCAGCACCCCCGACGGGTTGAATCGGTATGGCTACACCTTC
.	TRBV10-3	TRBJ1-2	.	14	CAIREGGSYYGYTF	TGTGCCATCAGGGAGGGGGGTTCGTACTATGGCTACACCTTC
once	TRBV4-2	TRBJ2-3	TRBD2	17	CASSQGGTSGGTDTQYF	TGTGCCAGCAGCCAGGGAGGGACTAGCGGGGGAACAGATACGCAGTATTTT
.	TRBV4-2	TRBJ1-2	.	13	CASSSGTQYGYTF	TGTGCCAGCAGCTCCGGGACACAGTATGGCTACACCTTC
once	TRBV7-9	TRBJ1-2	.	14	CASSWGGRETGYTF	TGTGCCAGCAGCTGGGGGGGCAGGGAGACTGGCTACACCTTC
.	TRBV10-3	TRBJ1-1	.	14	CAISVTEKNTEAFF	TGTGCCATCAGTGTTACAGAGAAGAACACTGAAGCTTTCTTT
.	TRBV18	TRBJ2-5	.	14	CASSPTSGRETQYF	TGTGCCAGCTCACCCACCTCGGGTCGGGAGACCCAGTACTTC
.	TRBV2	TRBJ1-4	.	15	CASSDPVATGEKLFF	TGTGCCAGCAGTGATCCGGTGGCGACAGGTGAAAAACTGTTTTTT
.	TRBV7-8	TRBJ1-5	TRBD1	18	CASSPTTGTASFNQPQHF	TGTGCCAGCAGCCCAACCACCGGGACAGCATCTTTCAATCAGCCCCAGCATTTT
.	TRBV18	TRBJ1-1	TRBD1	15	CASSGSGTANTEAFF	TGTGCCAGCTCAGGCTCCGGGACAGCTAACACTGAAGCTTTCTTT
once	TRBV5-6	TRBJ2-3	TRBD2	15	CASSLGAGGTDTQYF	TGTGCCAGCAGCCTAGGAGCGGGGGGCACAGATACGCAGTATTTT
.	TRBV19	TRBJ2-1	TRBD2	16	CASSNPTGLAGVEQFF	TGTGCCAGTAGCAACCCAACGGGACTAGCGGGGGTTGAGCAGTTCTTC
.	TRBV6-5	TRBJ1-2	.	15	CASSYSMEDVYGYTF	TGTGCCAGCAGTTACTCGATGGAGGACGTCTATGGCTACACCTTC
.	TRBV25-1	TRBJ1-1	.	16	CASSENIGGSSSEAFF	TGTGCCAGCAGTGAGAATATAGGCGGGTCCTCGTCTGAAGCTTTCTTT
.	TRBV27	TRBJ2-5	.	15	CASSLSPRIEETQYF	TGTGCCAGCAGTTTATCTCCCCGGATCGAAGAGACCCAGTACTTC